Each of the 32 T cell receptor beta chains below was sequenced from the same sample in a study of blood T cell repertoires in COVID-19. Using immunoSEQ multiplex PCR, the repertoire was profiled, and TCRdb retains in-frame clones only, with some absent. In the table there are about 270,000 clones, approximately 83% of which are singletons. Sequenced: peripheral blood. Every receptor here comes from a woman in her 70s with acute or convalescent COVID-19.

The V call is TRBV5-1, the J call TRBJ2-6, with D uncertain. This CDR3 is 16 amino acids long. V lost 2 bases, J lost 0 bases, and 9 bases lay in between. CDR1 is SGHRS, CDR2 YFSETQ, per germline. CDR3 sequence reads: CASSLGGSSGANVLTF. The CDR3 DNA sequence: TGCGCCAGCAGCTTAGGCGGTTCCTCTGGGGCCAACGTCCTGACTTTC.

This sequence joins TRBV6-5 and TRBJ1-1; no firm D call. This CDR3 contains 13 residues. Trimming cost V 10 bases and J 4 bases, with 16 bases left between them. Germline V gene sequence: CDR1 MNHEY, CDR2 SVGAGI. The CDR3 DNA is TGTGCCACCAACCACCGCAGGTTCACTGAAGCTTTCTTT. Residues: CATNHRRFTEAFF.

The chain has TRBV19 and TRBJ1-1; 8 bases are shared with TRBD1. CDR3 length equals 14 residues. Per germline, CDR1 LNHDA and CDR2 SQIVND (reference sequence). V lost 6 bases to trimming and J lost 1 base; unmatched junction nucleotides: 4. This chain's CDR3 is CASRDDRGNTEAFF. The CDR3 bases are TGTGCCAGTAGGGATGACAGGGGGAACACTGAAGCTTTCTTT.

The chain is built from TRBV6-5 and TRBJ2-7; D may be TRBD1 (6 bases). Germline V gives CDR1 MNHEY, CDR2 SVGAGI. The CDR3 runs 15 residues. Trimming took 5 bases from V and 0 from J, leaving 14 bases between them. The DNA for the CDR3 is TGTGCCAGCAGTCGCACTCCGGACAGCTCCTACGAGCAGTACTTC. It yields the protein CASSRTPDSSYEQYF.

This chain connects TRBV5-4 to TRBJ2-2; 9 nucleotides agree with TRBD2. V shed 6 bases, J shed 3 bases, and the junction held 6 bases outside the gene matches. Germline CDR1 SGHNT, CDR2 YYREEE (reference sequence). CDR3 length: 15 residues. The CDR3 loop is CASKRGGADTGELFF. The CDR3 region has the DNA TGTGCCAGCAAGCGCGGGGGGGCGGACACCGGGGAGCTGTTTTTT.

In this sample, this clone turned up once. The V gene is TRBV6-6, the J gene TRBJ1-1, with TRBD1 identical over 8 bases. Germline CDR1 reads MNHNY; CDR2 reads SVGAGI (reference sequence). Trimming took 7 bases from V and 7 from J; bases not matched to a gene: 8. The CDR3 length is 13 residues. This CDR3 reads CASIYSGGIEAFF. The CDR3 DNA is TGTGCCAGCATTTATTCAGGGGGCATTGAAGCTTTCTTT.

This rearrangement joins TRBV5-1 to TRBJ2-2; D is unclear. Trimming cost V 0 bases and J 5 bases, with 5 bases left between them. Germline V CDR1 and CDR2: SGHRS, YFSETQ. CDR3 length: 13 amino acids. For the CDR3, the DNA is TGCGCCAGCAGCTTGGTGGAGACCGGGGAGCTGTTTTTT. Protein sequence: CASSLVETGELFF.

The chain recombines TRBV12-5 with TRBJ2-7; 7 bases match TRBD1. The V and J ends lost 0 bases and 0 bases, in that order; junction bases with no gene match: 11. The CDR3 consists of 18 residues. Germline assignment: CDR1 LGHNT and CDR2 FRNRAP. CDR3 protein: CASGLVRGHRPSSYEQYF. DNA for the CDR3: TGTGCTAGTGGTTTGGTAAGGGGGCACAGGCCGAGCTCCTACGAGCAGTACTTC.

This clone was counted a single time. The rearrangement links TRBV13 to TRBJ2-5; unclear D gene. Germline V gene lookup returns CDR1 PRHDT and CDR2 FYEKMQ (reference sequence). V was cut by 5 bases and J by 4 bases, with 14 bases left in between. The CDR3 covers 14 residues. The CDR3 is CASSALSTPETQYF. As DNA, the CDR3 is TGTGCCAGCAGCGCTTTGAGTACCCCAGAGACCCAGTACTTC.

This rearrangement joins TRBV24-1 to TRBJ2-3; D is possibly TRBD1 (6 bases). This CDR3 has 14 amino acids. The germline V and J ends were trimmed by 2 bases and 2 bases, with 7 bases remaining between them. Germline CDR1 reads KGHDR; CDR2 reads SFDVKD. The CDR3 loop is CATSDWDNTDTQYF. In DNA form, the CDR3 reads TGTGCCACCAGTGATTGGGACAACACAGATACGCAGTATTTT.

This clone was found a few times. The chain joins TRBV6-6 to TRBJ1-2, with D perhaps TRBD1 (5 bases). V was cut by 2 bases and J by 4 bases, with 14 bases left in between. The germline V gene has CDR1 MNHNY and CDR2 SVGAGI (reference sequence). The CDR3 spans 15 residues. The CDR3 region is CASSYTTGRGYGYTF. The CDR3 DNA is TGTGCCAGCAGTTACACAACAGGTCGTGGCTATGGCTACACCTTC.

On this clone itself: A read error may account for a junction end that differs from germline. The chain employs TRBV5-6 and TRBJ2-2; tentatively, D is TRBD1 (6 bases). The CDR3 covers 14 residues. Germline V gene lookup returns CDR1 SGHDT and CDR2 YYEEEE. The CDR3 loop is CASRLGQNTGELFF. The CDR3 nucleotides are TGTGCCAGCAGGTTGGGACAGAACACCGGGGAGCTGTTTTTT.

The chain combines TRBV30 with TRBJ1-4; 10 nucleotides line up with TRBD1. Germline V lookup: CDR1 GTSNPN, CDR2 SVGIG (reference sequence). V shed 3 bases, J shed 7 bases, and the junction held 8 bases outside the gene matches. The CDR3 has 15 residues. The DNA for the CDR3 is TGTGCCTGGAGCGAAGGGACAGGGGCGAGTGAAAAACTGTTTTTT. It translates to CAWSEGTGASEKLFF.

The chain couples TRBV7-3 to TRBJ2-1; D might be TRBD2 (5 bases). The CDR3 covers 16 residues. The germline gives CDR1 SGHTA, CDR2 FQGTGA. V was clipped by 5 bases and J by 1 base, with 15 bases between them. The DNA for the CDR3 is TGTGCCAGCAGCCCAGGCAGCGGCGCATCCTACAATGAGCAGTTCTTC. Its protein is CASSPGSGASYNEQFF.

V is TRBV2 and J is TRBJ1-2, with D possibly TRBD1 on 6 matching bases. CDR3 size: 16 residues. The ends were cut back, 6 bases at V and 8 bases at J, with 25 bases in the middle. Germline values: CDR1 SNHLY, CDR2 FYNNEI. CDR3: CASSFGQLVLLGGYTF. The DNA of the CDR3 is TGTGCCAGCAGCTTCGGACAGCTCGTCCTGCTAGGCGGCTACACCTTC.

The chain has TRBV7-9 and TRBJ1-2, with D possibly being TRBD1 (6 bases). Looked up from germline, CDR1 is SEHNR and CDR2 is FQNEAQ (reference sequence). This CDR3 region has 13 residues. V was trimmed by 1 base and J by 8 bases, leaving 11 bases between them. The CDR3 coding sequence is TGTGCCAGCAGCTTAGACAGGGCCCAGGGCTACACCTTC. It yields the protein CASSLDRAQGYTF.

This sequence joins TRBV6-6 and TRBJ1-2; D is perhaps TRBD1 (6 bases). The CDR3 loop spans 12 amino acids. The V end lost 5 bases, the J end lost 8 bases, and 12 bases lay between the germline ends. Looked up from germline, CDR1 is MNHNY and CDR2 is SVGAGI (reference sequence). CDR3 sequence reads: CASSRGEGGYTF. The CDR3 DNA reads TGTGCCAGCAGTAGGGGGGAGGGGGGCTACACCTTC.

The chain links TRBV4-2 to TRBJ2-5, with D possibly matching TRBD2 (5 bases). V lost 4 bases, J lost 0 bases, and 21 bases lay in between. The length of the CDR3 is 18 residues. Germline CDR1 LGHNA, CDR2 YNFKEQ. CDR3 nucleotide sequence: TGTGCCAGCAGCCTGCGAGCTGGGAATAGCGCGTACCAAGAGACCCAGTACTTC. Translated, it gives CASSLRAGNSAYQETQYF.

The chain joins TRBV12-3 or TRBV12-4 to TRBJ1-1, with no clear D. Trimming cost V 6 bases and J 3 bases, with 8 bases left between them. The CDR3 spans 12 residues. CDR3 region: CASSHTDTEAFF. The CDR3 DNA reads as TGTGCCAGCAGCCATACGGACACTGAAGCTTTCTTT.

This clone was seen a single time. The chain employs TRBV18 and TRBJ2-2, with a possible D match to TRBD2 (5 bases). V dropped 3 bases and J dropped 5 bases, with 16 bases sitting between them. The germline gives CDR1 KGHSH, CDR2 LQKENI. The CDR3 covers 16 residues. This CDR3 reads CASSPAAPTGTGELFF. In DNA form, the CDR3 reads TGTGCCAGCTCACCGGCAGCCCCGACGGGGACCGGGGAGCTGTTTTTT.

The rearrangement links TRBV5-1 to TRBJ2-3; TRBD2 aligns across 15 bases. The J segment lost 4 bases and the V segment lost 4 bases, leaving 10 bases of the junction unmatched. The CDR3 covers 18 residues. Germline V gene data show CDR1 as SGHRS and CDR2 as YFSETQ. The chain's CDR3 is CASSPRTSGGASADTQYF. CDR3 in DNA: TGCGCCAGCAGCCCCCGGACTAGCGGGGGGGCATCGGCAGATACGCAGTATTTT.

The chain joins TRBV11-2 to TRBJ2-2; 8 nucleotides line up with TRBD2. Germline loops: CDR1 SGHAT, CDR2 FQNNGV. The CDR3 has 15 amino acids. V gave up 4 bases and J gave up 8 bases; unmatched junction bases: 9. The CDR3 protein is CASSSVAGSLGELFF. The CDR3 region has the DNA TGTGCCAGCAGCTCGGTAGCGGGGTCACTGGGGGAGCTGTTTTTT.

For the CDR3, the DNA is TGTGCCAGCAGCTTGGCCCGGACAAACACTGAAGCTTTCTTT. The encoded protein is CASSLARTNTEAFF. This sequence joins TRBV5-4 and TRBJ1-1, with D possibly matching TRBD1 (5 bases). Trimming stripped 0 bases from V and 2 bases from J, with 8 bases between. Germline CDR1 and CDR2: SGHNT and YYREEE (reference sequence). The CDR3 runs 14 residues.

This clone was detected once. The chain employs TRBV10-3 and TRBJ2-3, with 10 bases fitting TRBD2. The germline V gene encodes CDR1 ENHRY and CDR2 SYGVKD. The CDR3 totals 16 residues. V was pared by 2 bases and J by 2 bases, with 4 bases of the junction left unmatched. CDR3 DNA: TGTGCCATCAGTGAGAGAGGACTAGCGGACACAGATACGCAGTATTTT. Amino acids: CAISERGLADTDTQYF.

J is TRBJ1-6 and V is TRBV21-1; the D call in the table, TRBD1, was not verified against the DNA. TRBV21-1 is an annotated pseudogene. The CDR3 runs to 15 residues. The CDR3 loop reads CASPRGTGEDSPLHF. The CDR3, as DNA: TGTGCCAGCCCAAGGGGGACAGGGGAAGATTCACCCCTCCACTTT.

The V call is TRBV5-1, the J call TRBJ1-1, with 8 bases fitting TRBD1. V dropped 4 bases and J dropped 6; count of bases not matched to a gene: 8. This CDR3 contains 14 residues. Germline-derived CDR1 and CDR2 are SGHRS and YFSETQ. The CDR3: CASSPRTGRAEAFF. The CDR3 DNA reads TGCGCCAGCAGCCCTAGGACAGGGAGAGCTGAAGCTTTCTTT.

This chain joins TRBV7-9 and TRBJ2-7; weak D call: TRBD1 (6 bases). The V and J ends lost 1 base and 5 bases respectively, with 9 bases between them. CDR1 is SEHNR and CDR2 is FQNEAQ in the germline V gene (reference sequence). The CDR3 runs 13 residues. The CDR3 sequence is CASSLDPGDEQYF. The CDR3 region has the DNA TGTGCCAGCAGCTTAGACCCAGGGGACGAGCAGTACTTC.

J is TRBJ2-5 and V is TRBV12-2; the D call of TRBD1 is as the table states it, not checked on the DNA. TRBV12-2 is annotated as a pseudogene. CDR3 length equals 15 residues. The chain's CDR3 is CASRLGGDSQETQYF. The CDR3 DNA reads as TGTGCAAGTCGCTTAGGGGGGGACAGCCAAGAGACCCAGTACTTC.

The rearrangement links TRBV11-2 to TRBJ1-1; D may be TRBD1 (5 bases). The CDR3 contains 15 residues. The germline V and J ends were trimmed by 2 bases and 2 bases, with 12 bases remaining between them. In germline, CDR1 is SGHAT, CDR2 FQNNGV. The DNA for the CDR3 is TGTGCCAGCAGCTTAATTTTGCGGACAAACACTGAAGCTTTCTTT. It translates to CASSLILRTNTEAFF.

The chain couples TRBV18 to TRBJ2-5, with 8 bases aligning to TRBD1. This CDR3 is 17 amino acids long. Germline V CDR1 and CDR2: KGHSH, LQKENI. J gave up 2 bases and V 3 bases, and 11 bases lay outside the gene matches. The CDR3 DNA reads TGTGCCAGCTCACCCCGGAGGGGGGACAGGCAACAAGAGACCCAGTACTTC. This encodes CASSPRRGDRQQETQYF.

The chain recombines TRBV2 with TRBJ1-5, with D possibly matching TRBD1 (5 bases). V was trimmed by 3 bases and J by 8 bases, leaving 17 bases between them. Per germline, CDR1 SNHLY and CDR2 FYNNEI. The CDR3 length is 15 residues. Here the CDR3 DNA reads TGTGCCAGCAGTGACCCTAGAGGCCAGGGTAAGCCCCAGCATTTT. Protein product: CASSDPRGQGKPQHF.

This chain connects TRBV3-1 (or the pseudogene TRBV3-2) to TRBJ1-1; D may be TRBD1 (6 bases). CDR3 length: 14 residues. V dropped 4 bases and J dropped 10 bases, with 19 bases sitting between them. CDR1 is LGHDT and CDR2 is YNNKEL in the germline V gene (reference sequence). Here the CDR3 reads CASSPIRGGGLAFF. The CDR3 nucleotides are TGTGCCAGCAGCCCGATTCGTGGGGGGGGCTTAGCTTTCTTT.